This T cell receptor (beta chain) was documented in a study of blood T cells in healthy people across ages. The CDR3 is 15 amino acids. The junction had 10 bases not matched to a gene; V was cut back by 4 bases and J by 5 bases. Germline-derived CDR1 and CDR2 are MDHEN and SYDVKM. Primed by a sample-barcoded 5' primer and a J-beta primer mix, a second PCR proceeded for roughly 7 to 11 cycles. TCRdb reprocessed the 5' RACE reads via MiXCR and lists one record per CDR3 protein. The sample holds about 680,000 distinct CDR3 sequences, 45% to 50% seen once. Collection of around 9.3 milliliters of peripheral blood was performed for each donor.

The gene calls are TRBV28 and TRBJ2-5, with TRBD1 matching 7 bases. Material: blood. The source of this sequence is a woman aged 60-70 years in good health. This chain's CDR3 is CASSSPTGFGETQYF. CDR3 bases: TGTGCCAGCAGTTCTCCGACAGGGTTTGGGGAGACCCAGTACTTC.